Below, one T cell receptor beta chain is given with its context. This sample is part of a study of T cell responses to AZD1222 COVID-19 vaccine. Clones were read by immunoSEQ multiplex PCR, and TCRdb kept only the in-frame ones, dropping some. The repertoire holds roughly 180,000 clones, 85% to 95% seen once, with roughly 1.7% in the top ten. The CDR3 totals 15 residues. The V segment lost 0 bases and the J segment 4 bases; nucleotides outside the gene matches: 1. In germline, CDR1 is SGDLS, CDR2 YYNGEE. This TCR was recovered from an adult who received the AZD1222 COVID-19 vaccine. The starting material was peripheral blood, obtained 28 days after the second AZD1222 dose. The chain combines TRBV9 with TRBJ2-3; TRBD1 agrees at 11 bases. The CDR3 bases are TGTGCCAGCAGCGTAGGGACAGGGGGCGCAGATACGCAGTATTTT. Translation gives CASSVGTGGADTQYF.